Presented here are 8 T cell receptor beta chains from one specimen sequenced in a study of cytomegalovirus exposure and HLA in healthy donors. The PCR was carried out with 60 Vbeta primers and 13 Jbeta primers. Sequencing was performed with immunoSEQ multiplex PCR; in TCRdb, only in-frame clones are kept and a portion is missing. The sample holds around 160,000 clones, about 78% seen once. The sequenced material came from PBMCs. The receptors shown here come from a male donor in good health and CMV-seronegative.

The CDR3 is CASSSLGLAGAPTGELFF. CDR3 sequence (DNA): TGCGCCAGCAGCAGTTTGGGACTAGCGGGAGCCCCCACCGGGGAGCTGTTTTTT. The V and J genes are TRBV5-1 and TRBJ2-2, with TRBD2 identical over 14 bases. CDR1 and CDR2 (germline): SGHRS, YFSETQ. V shed 4 bases and J 4 bases; nucleotides not matched to a gene: 9. This CDR3 has 18 residues.

The rearrangement uses TRBV2 and TRBJ1-5, with D unresolved. Germline loops: CDR1 SNHLY, CDR2 FYNNEI. Between the trimmed V and J ends, which lost 8 bases and 0 bases, there was a span of 11 bases. The CDR3 extends over 14 amino acids. CDR3 sequence reads: CASAGIYSNQPQHF. The DNA for the CDR3 is TGTGCCAGCGCGGGAATTTATAGCAATCAGCCCCAGCATTTT. Variable domain in full (rest from reference TRBV2 and TRBJ1-5): EPEVTQTPSHQVTQMGQEVILRCVPISNHLYFYWYRQILGQKVEFLVSFYNNEISEKSEIFDDQFSVERPDGSNFTLKIRSTKLEDSAMYFCASAGIYSNQPQHFGDGTRLSIL.

This chain uses TRBV19 with TRBJ2-2; possibly TRBD2 for D (5 bases). The CDR3 length is 15 residues. Germline V gives CDR1 LNHDA, CDR2 SQIVND (reference sequence). Trimming took 1 base from V and 5 from J, leaving 11 bases between them. The DNA for the CDR3 is TGTGCCAGTAGTATAGTCAGGACTTCGACCGGGGAGCTGTTTTTT. Translation: CASSIVRTSTGELFF.

This clone was detected only a few times. The chain employs TRBV7-2 and TRBJ1-4; no reliable D call. CDR1 is SGHTA, CDR2 FQGNSA, per germline. The CDR3 totals 13 residues. V was shortened by 5 bases and J by 8 bases, with 12 bases between the two germline ends. CDR3 amino acids: CASSIQVQEKLFF. CDR3 DNA sequence: TGTGCCAGCAGCATCCAGGTGCAGGAAAAACTGTTTTTT.

The chain is built from TRBV5-4 and TRBJ2-7; D may be TRBD1 (5 bases). This CDR3 spans 15 amino acids. Germline-derived CDR1 and CDR2 are SGHNT and YYREEE (reference sequence). The V end lost 4 bases, the J end lost 0 bases, and 14 bases lay between the germline ends. CDR3 amino acids: CASSQQETLSYEQYF. Written as DNA, the CDR3 is TGTGCCAGCAGCCAACAGGAGACCCTCTCCTACGAGCAGTACTTC.

The V gene is TRBV9, the J gene TRBJ2-5, with 7 bases aligning to TRBD1. V dropped 5 bases and J dropped 11; count of bases not matched to a gene: 6. Germline CDR1 and CDR2: SGDLS and YYNGEE. This CDR3 has 11 amino acids. The CDR3 loop is CASSSRGKQYF. CDR3 DNA: TGTGCCAGCAGTAGCAGGGGGAAGCAGTACTTC. Complete variable domain (other parts from reference TRBV9 and TRBJ2-5): DSGVTQTPKHLITATGQRVTLRCSPRSGDLSVYWYQQSLDQGLQFLIQYYNGEERAKGNILERFSAQQFPDLHSELNLSSLELGDSALYFCASSSRGKQYFGPGTRLLVL.

As concerns this clone: This sample also contains other DNA sequences that code for the same CDR3. This chain connects TRBV6-5 to TRBJ2-7, with 8 positions matching TRBD1. The length of the CDR3 is 14 residues. Trimming took 6 bases from V and 3 from J; bases not matched to a gene: 7. CDR1 is MNHEY, CDR2 SVGAGI, per germline. CDR3 amino acids: CASSPGTGNYEQYF. CDR3 nucleotides: TGTGCCAGCAGCCCCGGGACAGGTAACTACGAGCAGTACTTC.

The rearrangement links TRBV19 to TRBJ1-2, with D perhaps TRBD1 (6 bases). The V end was cut by 4 bases, the J end by 0 bases, with 15 bases between. Germline CDR1 is LNHDA and CDR2 is SQIVND (reference sequence). CDR3 length: 16 amino acids. As DNA, the CDR3 is TGTGCCAGTAGTAACCGGGACAAGGGAACTAACTATGGCTACACCTTC. Its protein is CASSNRDKGTNYGYTF. The entire variable domain, with the rest obtained from reference TRBV19 and TRBJ1-2, is as follows: DGGITQSPKYLFRKEGQNVTLSCEQNLNHDAMYWYRQDPGQGLRLIYYSQIVNDFQKGDIAEGYSVSREKKESFPLTVTSAQKNPTAFYLCASSNRDKGTNYGYTFGSGTRLTVV.